This TCR beta chain appears in the sequencing data of a study of OX40 agonist ivuxolimab in advanced cancers. Clones were sequenced by immunoSEQ multiplex PCR, and TCRdb holds only the in-frame ones, with some missing. The sample consists of about 26,000 clones, 75% to 80% of them appearing once. Notes on the study in general: Determination of antigen specificity was not performed for the expanded peripheral T cells.

The V end was cut by 5 bases, the J end by 0 bases, with 13 bases between. Germline V CDR1 and CDR2: SNHLY, FYNNEI. CDR3 size: 15 residues. As for this clone: Antigen unknown.

Sequencing was performed on CD4+ or CD8+ T cells sorted from blood, taken in a trial of the OX40 agonist ivuxolimab. The rearrangement uses TRBV2 and TRBJ1-2; the D is unclear. The sequence came from an adult with an advanced solid tumor such as melanoma, head and neck, liver or kidney cancer. As DNA, the CDR3 is TGTGCCAGCAGTCGGGCGGTAGTAGCTAACTATGGCTACACCTTC. Translation gives CASSRAVVANYGYTF.